The 19 T cell receptor beta chains below all came from one sample that was sequenced in a study of tumor-infiltrating lymphocytes in primary liver carcinoma. Each 20-30 mg portion of unsorted bulk tissue served as the source for co-extraction of RNA and DNA. Reverse transcription of roughly 0.45 ug total RNA with a constant-region primer produced TCR beta cDNA. Slightly modified ARM-PCR with three nested multiplex PCR rounds yielded TCR beta libraries. TRBV1-TRBV30 forward and Cbeta reverse primers drove the first two roughly 11-cycle rounds. Each CDR3 protein gets one entry after TCRdb re-called the multiplex PCR reads with MiXCR. The sample consists of almost 45,000 distinct CDR3 sequences, more than 60% of them appearing once. Sequences were obtained from tumor-adjacent normal liver tissue. These receptors were obtained from a woman aged 25-40 years with primary liver carcinoma and hepatitis B virus infection.

In regard to this clonotype: One junction end disagrees with the germline gene, perhaps due to a read error. The chain is built from TRBV6-2 or TRBV6-3 and TRBJ2-6, with D perhaps TRBD1 or TRBD2 (5 bases each). The germline V gene has CDR1 MNHEY and CDR2 SVGEGT. The CDR3 totals 15 residues. The CDR3 loop reads CASSFQDSGANVMTF. CDR3 in DNA: TGTGCGAGCAGTTTCCAGGACTCTGGGGCCAACGTCATGACTTTC.

Remarks on this clonotype: Germline is not matched at one junction end, which may reflect a read error. The rearrangement joins TRBV12-3 or TRBV12-4 to TRBJ2-2, with 7 bases matching TRBD2. This CDR3 is 16 amino acids long. CDR3 amino acids: CASSFTGTMNTGELFF. The CDR3 DNA follows: TGTGCCAGCAGTTTCACCGGGACTATGAACACCGGGGAACTGTTTTTT.

In the case of this clonotype: Because it lacks the conserved phenylalanine or tryptophan at the end, this CDR3 is likely a read error. The chain is built from TRBV6-6 and TRBJ1-2; maybe TRBD1 (6 bases). Germline V lookup: CDR1 MNHNY, CDR2 SVGAGI (reference sequence). The length of the CDR3 is 17 residues. The germline V and J ends were trimmed by 0 bases and 5 bases, with 19 bases remaining between them. CDR3 sequence: CASSYSSYVQGIYGYTI. CDR3 DNA sequence: TGTGCCAGCAGTTACTCCTCTTATGTACAGGGCATATATGGCTACACCATC.

There are many counts of this clonotype. The V gene is TRBV5-8, the J gene TRBJ2-1, with D tentatively TRBD1 (7 bases). The germline V gene has CDR1 SGHTS and CDR2 YDEGEE. Trimming took off 2 bases at V and 7 bases at J, with 16 bases between the two ends. This CDR3 is 15 amino acids long. This chain's CDR3 is CASSLQGPEGNEQFF. The CDR3 DNA sequence: TGTGCCAGCAGCTTACAGGGGCCGGAGGGGAATGAGCAGTTCTTC.

This clonotype has at least ten counts. A read error is likely, as this CDR3 ends without the conserved phenylalanine or tryptophan. The DNA is left out, because the CDR3 cannot be placed on it with certainty; the CDR3 is given as TCRdb lists it. The V and J genes are TRBV11-2 and TRBJ1-3; no check of the table's D call, TRBD1, against the DNA was made. CDR1 is SGHAT, CDR2 FQNNGV, per germline. The CDR3 has 11 amino acids, counting both end residues. CDR3 protein: CASSPGTALYP.

A few counts support this clonotype. A read error may be the cause here, since a much bigger clone is one base away. The chain links TRBV5-1 to TRBJ2-1; 8 bases are a match to TRBD2. This CDR3 has 15 residues. Germline V gives CDR1 SGHRS, CDR2 YFSETQ. The CDR3 DNA reads as TGCGCCAGCAGCTTGGTAACGGGGGGGGTCAATGAGAAGTTCTTC. Translated, it gives CASSLVTGGVNEKFF.

V and J are TRBV6-1 and TRBJ2-7, with TRBD2 identical over 10 bases. This CDR3 has 14 amino acids. Looked up from germline, CDR1 is MNHNS and CDR2 is SASEGT. With 7 bases clipped from V and 4 bases from J, the junction kept 7 bases outside the gene matches. The chain's CDR3 is CASTNLAGVYEQYF. The CDR3 DNA follows: TGTGCCAGCACCAACCTAGCGGGAGTGTACGAGCAGTACTTC.

Turning to this clonotype: This CDR3 fails to terminate in the conserved phenylalanine or tryptophan, so it likely reflects a read error. Because the CDR3's place on the DNA is in doubt, the DNA is left out and the CDR3 is given as listed by TCRdb. This chain links TRBV11-2 with TRBJ1-2; the DNA was not compared with TRBD1, the D call given in the table. Germline lookup yields CDR1 SGHAT and CDR2 FQNNGV. The CDR3 has 13 amino acids, counting both end residues. CDR3: CASAQGGVGGHTL.

To note about this clonotype: Sequence at one end of the junction differs from germline and may be a read error. The CDR3 DNA reads as TGTGTCAGCAGTTTAACGCCTAGCGGGAATGAGACCCAGTACTTC. Encoded protein: CVSSLTPSGNETQYF. The V gene is TRBV12-3 or TRBV12-4, the J gene TRBJ2-5; 9 bases are shared with TRBD2. This CDR3 has 15 amino acids.

This rearrangement joins TRBV2 to TRBJ2-1, with unresolved D. The CDR3 extends over 14 amino acids. V gave up 8 bases and J gave up 6 bases, with 17 bases separating them. Germline V gene lookup returns CDR1 SNHLY and CDR2 FYNNEI. The CDR3 region is CASQRPHPGNEQFF. CDR3 nucleotide sequence: TGTGCCAGCCAAAGGCCTCATCCGGGCAATGAGCAGTTCTTC.

A remark on this clonotype: Likely a read error: the CDR3 ends without its conserved phenylalanine or tryptophan. The chain couples TRBV11-2 to TRBJ1-1, with D uncertain. The CDR3 has 11 amino acids. V was trimmed by 3 bases and J by 6 bases, leaving 5 bases between them. Per the germline V gene, CDR1 is SGHAT and CDR2 is FQNNGV. CDR3 loop: CASSFGAEAFL. DNA for the CDR3: TGTGCCAGCAGCTTCGGGGCTGAAGCTTTCCTA.

This chain connects TRBV13 to TRBJ2-4; 9 positions match TRBD2. This CDR3 is 18 amino acids long. Germline V gene sequence: CDR1 PRHDT, CDR2 FYEKMQ (reference sequence). Trimming cost V 6 bases and J 8 bases; bases outside gene matches: 20. The DNA of the CDR3 is TGTGCCAGCAGTTCCGCGGTGACTAGCGGAAGGTCGGATGACATTCAGTACTTC. Translated, it gives CASSSAVTSGRSDDIQYF.

This clonotype has only one observation. Sequence at one end of the junction differs from germline and may be a read error. The CDR3 here is CNVSSGMYNEQFF. Here the CDR3 DNA reads TGCAACGTTTCGAGCGGGATGTACAATGAGCAGTTCTTC. The gene calls are TRBV29-1 and TRBJ2-1, with 7 bases that match TRBD2. Germline-derived CDR1 and CDR2 are SQVTM and ANQGSEA. CDR3 length: 13 residues.

A word on this clonotype: One junction end disagrees with the germline gene, perhaps due to a read error. The rearrangement links TRBV4-2 to TRBJ2-1; D ambiguous. CDR3 length: 15 amino acids. CDR1 is LGHNA, CDR2 YNFKEQ, per germline. CDR3 sequence (DNA): TGTGCAAGCAGCCTGGCCTCGAGCTCCTACAATGAGCAGTCCTTC. It translates to CASSLASSSYNEQSF.

As for this clonotype: A read error is possible here, since a much larger clone lies one base away. The chain has TRBV5-1 and TRBJ2-1, with a weak D call TRBD1 (5 bases). Per the germline V gene, CDR1 is SGHRS and CDR2 is YFSETQ. Trimming stripped 4 bases from V and 6 bases from J, with 17 bases between. CDR3 size: 15 residues. The CDR3 sequence is CASSGTGSTFNEQFF. Here the CDR3 DNA reads TGCGCCAGCAGCGGCACAGGTTCCACCTTCAATGAGCAGTTCTTC.

Comments on this clonotype: The conserved phenylalanine or tryptophan is not found at the CDR3 terminus, so this likely reflects a read error. V gene TRBV29-1 combines with J gene TRBJ1-2; no clear D. V was trimmed by 7 bases and J by 7 bases, leaving 13 bases between them. The germline gives CDR1 SQVTM, CDR2 ANQGSEA. The length of the CDR3 is 11 residues. CDR3 region: CSAARELGYTI. Here the CDR3 DNA reads TGCAGCGCTGCTCGGGAACTTGGCTACACCATC.

The J gene is TRBJ1-6, the V gene TRBV12-3 or TRBV12-4, with a possible D match to TRBD1 (6 bases). The V end lost 6 bases, the J end lost 18 bases, and 24 bases lay between the germline ends. The CDR3 totals 14 residues. The CDR3 loop is CASSTTGINSSPHF. The CDR3 DNA follows: TGTGCCAGCAGCACAACAGGGATTAATTCATCCCCCCACTTT.

Of note for this clonotype: This CDR3 is missing its conserved last phenylalanine or tryptophan, likely due to a read error. The chain joins TRBV11-2 to TRBJ2-7; TRBD1 or TRBD2 may be the D gene (5 bases each). The length of the CDR3 is 17 residues. Germline CDR1 and CDR2: SGHAT and FQNNGV. The CDR3 DNA reads as TGTGCCAGCAGCCCCTACACCGGGATAGGGGCCTCCTATGAGCAGTACCTC. As protein: CASSPYTGIGASYEQYL.

The chain has TRBV4-2 and TRBJ2-7; perhaps TRBD2 as D (6 bases). V was pared by 1 base and J by 0 bases, with 16 bases between. Germline loops: CDR1 LGHNA, CDR2 YNFKEQ. This CDR3 spans 17 amino acids. The CDR3 nucleotides read TGTGCCAGCAGCCAAGTTTCTAGCGATTATTACTCCTACGAGCAGTACTTC. Translating gives CASSQVSSDYYSYEQYF.